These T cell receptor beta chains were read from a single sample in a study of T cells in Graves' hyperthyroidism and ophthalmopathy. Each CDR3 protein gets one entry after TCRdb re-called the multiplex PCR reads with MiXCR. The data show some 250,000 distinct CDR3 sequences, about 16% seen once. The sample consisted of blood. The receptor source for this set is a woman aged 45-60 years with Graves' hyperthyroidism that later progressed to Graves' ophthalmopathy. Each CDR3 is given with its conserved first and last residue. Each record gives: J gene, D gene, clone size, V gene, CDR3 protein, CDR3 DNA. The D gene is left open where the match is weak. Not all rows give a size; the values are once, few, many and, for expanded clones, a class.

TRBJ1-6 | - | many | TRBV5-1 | CASSQPGADGSPLHF | TGCGCCAGCAGCCAGCCGGGCGCTGATGGTTCACCCCTCCACTTT
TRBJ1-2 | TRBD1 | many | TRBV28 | CASRKLQGSGYTF | TGTGCCAGCAGAAAACTACAGGGGAGCGGCTACACCTTC
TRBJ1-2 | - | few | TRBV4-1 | CASSQDASRGSYGYTF | TGCGCCAGCAGCCAAGATGCGAGCCGAGGATCCTATGGCTACACCTTC
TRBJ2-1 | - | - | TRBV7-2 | CASSLVGSEQFF | TGTGCCAGCAGCTTAGTTGGGAGTGAGCAGTTCTTC
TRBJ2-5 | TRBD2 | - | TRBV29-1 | CSVEVGASGSIQETQYF | TGCAGCGTTGAAGTGGGGGCTAGCGGGAGTATACAAGAGACCCAGTACTTC
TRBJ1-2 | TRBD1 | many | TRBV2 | CASSRDRDGYTF | TGTGCCAGCAGCCGGGACAGGGATGGCTACACCTTC
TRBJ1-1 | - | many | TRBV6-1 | CASSSGTPVAFF | TGTGCCAGCAGCTCAGGGACCCCTGTAGCTTTCTTT
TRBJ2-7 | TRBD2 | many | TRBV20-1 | CSAKTPLAGDYEQYF | TGCAGTGCTAAAACCCCACTGGCGGGAGACTACGAGCAGTACTTC
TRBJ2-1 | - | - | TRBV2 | CASSELPGTPSCNEQFF | TGTGCCAGCAGTGAACTCCCCGGGACACCTTCCTGCAATGAGCAGTTCTTC
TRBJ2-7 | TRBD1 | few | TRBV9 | CASSGRDRSYEQYF | TGTGCCAGCAGCGGGCGGGACAGGTCCTACGAGCAGTACTTC
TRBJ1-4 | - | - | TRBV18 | CASSPFSRDTGGKLFF | TGTGCCAGCTCACCATTTTCACGGGATACGGGGGGAAAACTGTTTTTT
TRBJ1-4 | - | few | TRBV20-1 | CSAWEGTNEKLFF | TGCAGTGCATGGGAGGGTACTAATGAAAAACTGTTTTTT
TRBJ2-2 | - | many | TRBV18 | CASSLDVTGELFF | TGTGCCAGCTCACTGGACGTTACCGGGGAGCTGTTTTTT
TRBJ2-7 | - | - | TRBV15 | CATRGGGLGEQYF | TGTGCCACCAGGGGTGGAGGGTTGGGCGAGCAGTACTTC
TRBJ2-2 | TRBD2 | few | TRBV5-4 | CASRGGGLASGELFF | TGTGCCAGCAGGGGGGGGGGACTAGCCTCCGGGGAGCTGTTTTTT
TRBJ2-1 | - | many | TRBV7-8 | CASSWGSYNEQFF | TGTGCCAGCAGCTGGGGCTCCTACAATGAGCAGTTCTTC
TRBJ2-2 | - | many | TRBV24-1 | CATSTRQGSFGELFF | TGTGCCACCAGCACCCGGCAGGGGAGTTTCGGGGAGCTGTTTTTT
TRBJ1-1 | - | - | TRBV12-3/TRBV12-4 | CASRPPGNMNTEAFF | TGTGCCAGCAGGCCCCCGGGCAATATGAACACTGAAGCTTTCTTT
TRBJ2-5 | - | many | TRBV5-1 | CASSLEPNEETQYF | TGCGCCAGCAGCTTGGAACCGAACGAAGAGACCCAGTACTTC
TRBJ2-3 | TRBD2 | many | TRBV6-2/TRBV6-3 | CASSHLAGERGTQYF | TGTGCCAGCAGTCACCTAGCGGGAGAGCGGGGTACGCAGTATTTT
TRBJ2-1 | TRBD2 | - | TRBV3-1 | CASSHRTSGRANEQFF | TGTGCCAGCAGCCATCGGACTAGCGGGAGGGCCAATGAGCAGTTCTTC
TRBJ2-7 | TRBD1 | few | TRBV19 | CASGRDRGYEQYF | TGTGCCAGTGGCCGGGACAGGGGCTACGAGCAGTACTTC
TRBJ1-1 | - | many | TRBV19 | CASRDYRVGTEAFF | TGTGCCAGTAGGGACTACAGGGTGGGCACTGAAGCTTTCTTT
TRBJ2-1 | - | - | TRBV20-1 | CSAQGWANEQFF | TGCAGTGCGCAGGGGTGGGCGAATGAGCAGTTCTTC
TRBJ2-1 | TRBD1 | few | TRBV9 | CASSAQGQPNEQFF | TGTGCCAGCAGCGCACAGGGGCAACCCAATGAGCAGTTCTTC
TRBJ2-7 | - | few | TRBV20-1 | CSARDSREGDHEQYF | TGCAGTGCTAGAGATTCTCGAGAGGGCGACCACGAGCAGTACTTC
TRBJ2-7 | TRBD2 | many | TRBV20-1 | CRAQAGGPGEQYF | TGCAGGGCCCAAGCGGGAGGGCCAGGCGAGCAGTACTTC
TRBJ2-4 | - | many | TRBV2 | CASRPLENIQYF | TGTGCCAGCAGACCACTAGAAAACATTCAGTACTTC
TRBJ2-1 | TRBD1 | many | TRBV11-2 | CASSLRTGGPLDNEQFF | TGTGCCAGCAGCTTAAGGACAGGGGGGCCTCTCGACAATGAGCAGTTCTTC
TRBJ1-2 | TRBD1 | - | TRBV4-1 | CASSQEAARGPGYTF | TGCGCCAGCAGCCAAGAGGCCGCCAGGGGGCCCGGCTACACCTTC
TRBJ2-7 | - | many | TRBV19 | CASSFTGTRAYEQYF | TGTGCCAGTAGTTTCACCGGGACACGCGCCTACGAGCAGTACTTC
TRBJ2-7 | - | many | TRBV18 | CASSLRAKGDEQYF | TGTGCCAGCTCACTCCGGGCCAAGGGGGACGAGCAGTACTTC
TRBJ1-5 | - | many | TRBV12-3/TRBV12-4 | CASNVWDQPQHF | TGTGCCAGCAATGTATGGGATCAGCCCCAGCATTTT
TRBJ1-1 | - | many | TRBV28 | CASSRSGGVTEAFF | TGTGCCAGCAGTCGATCAGGAGGGGTCACTGAAGCTTTCTTT
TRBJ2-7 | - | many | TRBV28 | CASSFGGNEQYF | TGTGCCAGCAGTTTTGGGGGTAACGAGCAGTACTTC